These 18 T cell receptor beta chains originate from one sample sequenced in a study of OX40 agonist ivuxolimab in advanced cancers. The data were produced by immunoSEQ multiplex PCR, yet TCRdb's version contains in-frame clones alone and is incomplete. This table holds roughly 67,000 clones, approximately 82% found once. The starting material was CD4+ or CD8+ T cells sorted from blood, obtained in a trial of the OX40 agonist ivuxolimab. These receptors all come from an adult with an advanced solid tumor such as melanoma, head and neck, liver or kidney cancer.

The CDR3 nucleotides are TGTGCCACCCGACCTTTTGCGGGAGTTTTAGAGACCCAGTACTTC. It specifies CATRPFAGVLETQYF. The chain links TRBV11-1 to TRBJ2-5; 7 bases match TRBD2. CDR3 length: 15 residues. Germline V gives CDR1 SGHAT, CDR2 FQDESV (reference sequence). Trimming took 10 bases from V and 4 from J; bases not matched to a gene: 15.

The genes are TRBV5-4 and TRBJ1-5; tentatively, D is TRBD1 (6 bases). Germline CDR1 SGHNT, CDR2 YYREEE (reference sequence). The V end lost 0 bases, the J end lost 5 bases, and 12 bases lay between the germline ends. The CDR3 runs 15 residues. In DNA, the CDR3 is TGTGCCAGCAGCTTGGAGGGGGTCGGCGATCAGCCCCAGCATTTT. This gives the protein CASSLEGVGDQPQHF.

The chain recombines TRBV10-3 with TRBJ2-1; no reliable D call. The V and J ends lost 5 bases and 0 bases respectively, with 17 bases between them. Looked up from germline, CDR1 is ENHRY and CDR2 is SYGVKD. The length of the CDR3 is 17 residues. DNA of the CDR3: TGTGCCATCAGTACCACCTGGGGTTCAAGCTCCTACAATGAGCAGTTCTTC. This sequence encodes CAISTTWGSSSYNEQFF.

The chain couples TRBV4-3 to TRBJ2-1; tentatively, D is TRBD1 or TRBD2 (5 bases each). CDR3 length: 16 residues. Per the germline V gene, CDR1 is LGHNA and CDR2 is YSLEER. V gave up 1 base and J gave up 8 bases, with 18 bases separating them. The CDR3 protein is CASSQAGPLGGDEQFF. The CDR3 region has the DNA TGCGCCAGCAGCCAAGCGGGACCCCTGGGTGGGGATGAGCAGTTCTTC.

In this sample, this clone turned up once. The chain employs TRBV10-3 and TRBJ2-1, with TRBD2 matching 7 bases. The CDR3 length is 17 residues. Trimming removed 5 bases from V and 0 bases from J; junction bases left unmatched: 10. CDR1 ENHRY and CDR2 SYGVKD come from the germline V gene. Here the CDR3 DNA reads TGTGCCATCAGTCCTTCTAAGCGGGGAAGCTCCTACAATGAGCAGTTCTTC. Its translation: CAISPSKRGSSYNEQFF.

The V gene is TRBV7-7, the J gene TRBJ2-5, with 12 bases that match TRBD2. Germline lookup yields CDR1 SSHAT and CDR2 FNYEAQ (reference sequence). Unmatched junction bases numbered 11, after V lost 5 bases and J lost 4 bases. The CDR3 consists of 17 residues. DNA for the CDR3: TGTGCCAGCAGCCCACAATCGACTAGCGGGAGAGGAGAGACCCAGTACTTC. Its protein product is CASSPQSTSGRGETQYF.

The CDR3 DNA sequence: TGCACCAGCAGCCAAGAGGGGGTCTTC. Translated, it gives CTSSQEGVF. The chain carries TRBV1 and TRBJ2-7. TRBV1 is classified as a pseudogene. This CDR3 has 9 amino acids.

This chain uses TRBV5-1 with TRBJ2-1, with 7 positions matching TRBD1. V gave up 4 bases and J gave up 7 bases; unmatched junction bases: 8. The germline gives CDR1 SGHRS, CDR2 YFSETQ. The CDR3 has 14 residues. In DNA, the CDR3 is TGCGCCAGCAGCCTCGGGACAGTATCTAATGAGCAGTTCTTC. Encoded protein: CASSLGTVSNEQFF.

V usage is TRBV4-2 and J usage is TRBJ1-2; tentatively, D is TRBD1 (6 bases). CDR1 is LGHNA and CDR2 is YNFKEQ in the germline V gene. Trimming took off 3 bases at V and 7 bases at J, with 18 bases between the two ends. This CDR3 spans 15 amino acids. Written as DNA, the CDR3 is TGTGCCAGCAGCCAGAACAGGGTAGATTCAGCTGGCTACACCTTC. This codes for CASSQNRVDSAGYTF.

This clone was recorded only once. V is TRBV14 and J is TRBJ1-6, with unresolved D. Looked up from germline, CDR1 is SGHDN and CDR2 is FVKESK. CDR3 length: 12 residues. Trimming shortened V by 1 base and J by 10 bases, and 5 bases separated the two germline ends. The CDR3 DNA sequence: TGTGCCAGCAGCCAAGGGATATCACCCCTCCACTTT. Translation gives CASSQGISPLHF.

The V gene is TRBV5-1, the J gene TRBJ1-5, with D perhaps matching TRBD1 (5 bases). The CDR3 loop spans 14 amino acids. With 4 bases removed from V and 5 bases from J, the gap between germline ends came to 13 bases. In germline, CDR1 is SGHRS, CDR2 YFSETQ. CDR3 sequence: CASSDDGADQPQHF. The DNA of the CDR3 is TGCGCCAGCAGCGACGATGGGGCGGATCAGCCCCAGCATTTT.

V and J are TRBV6-5 and TRBJ2-2; 8 positions agree with TRBD2. The junction had 13 bases not matched to a gene; V was cut back by 10 bases and J by 6 bases. The CDR3 is 15 amino acids. Germline V lookup: CDR1 MNHEY, CDR2 SVGAGI. The CDR3 region is CATTSGRSGAGELFF. In nucleotides, the CDR3 is TGTGCCACCACGAGCGGGAGAAGTGGGGCCGGGGAGCTGTTTTTT.

The chain carries TRBV9 and TRBJ2-3; tentatively, D is TRBD2 (5 bases). The CDR3 has 15 residues. The germline V and J ends were trimmed by 0 bases and 2 bases, with 10 bases remaining between them. The germline gives CDR1 SGDLS, CDR2 YYNGEE. CDR3 DNA sequence: TGTGCCAGCAGCGTAGCTCCTAGCACCACAGATACGCAGTATTTT. This sequence encodes CASSVAPSTTDTQYF.

The rearrangement joins TRBV21-1 to TRBJ2-7. TRBV21-1 is noted as a pseudogene. CDR3 size: 14 residues. The CDR3 nucleotides are TGTGCCAGCAGCAAACCCCCAACCGTTGGCGAGCAGTACTTC. It yields the protein CASSKPPTVGEQYF.

In the case of this clone: At one boundary the junction diverges from the germline segment, which might be a read error. The chain couples TRBV27 to TRBJ2-3, with D possibly being TRBD1 or TRBD2 (5 bases each). The length of the CDR3 is 13 residues. Germline assignment: CDR1 MNHEY and CDR2 SMNVEV (reference sequence). The CDR3 is CAARGVNRDTQYF. CDR3 in DNA: TGCGCCGCGAGAGGGGTTAATCGAGATACGCAGTATTTT.

The chain has TRBV5-1 and TRBJ2-1; the D gene is possibly TRBD1 (6 bases). The germline V gene encodes CDR1 SGHRS and CDR2 YFSETQ. V was cut by 7 bases and J by 2 bases, with 10 bases left in between. This CDR3 is built from 13 residues. The CDR3 region has the DNA TGCGCCAGCCATACAGGGACCTACAATGAGCAGTTCTTC. Protein sequence: CASHTGTYNEQFF.

This clone was picked up a small number of times. The V and J genes are TRBV7-2 and TRBJ2-4; 7 nucleotides line up with TRBD1. CDR1 is SGHTA, CDR2 FQGNSA, per germline. CDR3 length: 14 amino acids. With V trimmed by 8 bases and J by 6 bases, 10 bases remained unmatched. As DNA, the CDR3 is TGTGCCAGCGCACCGACAGGGATGGGAAACATTCAGTACTTC. Translation gives CASAPTGMGNIQYF.

This clone came up a few times. The chain couples TRBV7-2 to TRBJ2-1; D remains ambiguous. Germline CDR1 is SGHTA and CDR2 is FQGNSA. With 3 bases removed from V and 7 bases from J, the gap between germline ends came to 7 bases. The CDR3 covers 12 residues. The CDR3 bases are TGTGCCAGCAGCTTCGATGCGAATGAGCAGTTCTTC. Amino acid sequence: CASSFDANEQFF.